The 29 T cell receptor beta chains below all came from one sample that was sequenced in a study of blood T cell repertoires in COVID-19. The data were produced by immunoSEQ multiplex PCR, yet TCRdb's version contains in-frame clones alone and is incomplete. In the table there are about 97,000 clones, about four fifths of which are singletons. Sequenced: peripheral blood. The receptors originated from a human donor in a cohort sampled during active COVID-19.

The V and J genes are TRBV9 and TRBJ1-5, with D hard to call. CDR3 length: 15 amino acids. Trimming cost V 5 bases and J 2 bases, with 14 bases left between them. Germline CDR1 SGDLS, CDR2 YYNGEE. DNA for the CDR3: TGTGCCAGCAGTGCTGATGGGCAGGGCAATCAGCCCCAGCATTTT. This encodes CASSADGQGNQPQHF.

V usage is TRBV7-9 and J usage is TRBJ2-3; 7 bases line up with TRBD1. The CDR3 is 15 residues long. With 5 bases clipped from V and 3 bases from J, the junction kept 8 bases outside the gene matches. The germline V gene encodes CDR1 SEHNR and CDR2 FQNEAQ (reference sequence). The CDR3 loop reads CASSRQGLTTDTQYF. CDR3 in DNA: TGTGCCAGCAGCCGACAGGGTTTAACGACAGATACGCAGTATTTT.

The chain joins TRBV28 to TRBJ1-5; possibly TRBD1 for D (5 bases). Germline V gene data show CDR1 as MDHEN and CDR2 as SYDVKM. The V end was cut by 4 bases, the J end by 4 bases, with 14 bases between. There are 15 residues in the CDR3. The CDR3 nucleotides read TGTGCCAGCAGTTCCGAGGGAGGGGCAAATCAGCCCCAGCATTTT. This gives the protein CASSSEGGANQPQHF.

V and J are TRBV11-2 and TRBJ2-7, with TRBD2 as a possible D gene (5 bases). Germline assignment: CDR1 SGHAT and CDR2 FQNNGV. This CDR3 comprises 13 residues. V was cut by 4 bases and J by 9 bases, with 16 bases left in between. The CDR3 nucleotides read TGTGCCAGCAGCTCCATCCCGGGGAGTGGGCAGTACTTC. This translates into CASSSIPGSGQYF.

The V and J genes are TRBV7-3 and TRBJ2-1; 7 positions agree with TRBD1. With 5 bases clipped from V and 7 bases from J, the junction kept 5 bases outside the gene matches. The germline gives CDR1 SGHTA, CDR2 FQGTGA. This CDR3 region has 13 residues. In DNA, the CDR3 is TGTGCCAGCAGCCCTGACAGGGCGAATGAGCAGTTCTTC. This gives the protein CASSPDRANEQFF.

This CDR3 reads CASSYPRESLRETQYF. The CDR3 region has the DNA TGTGCCAGCAGTTACCCCAGGGAAAGTCTGAGGGAGACCCAGTACTTC. The V call is TRBV6-6, the J call TRBJ2-5; TRBD1 might be the D (5 bases). The germline gives CDR1 MNHNY, CDR2 SVGAGI (reference sequence). The CDR3 has 16 amino acids. V was cut by 2 bases and J by 5 bases, with 18 bases left in between.

The chain employs TRBV2 and TRBJ1-2; maybe TRBD1 (5 bases). With 8 bases removed from V and 7 bases from J, the gap between germline ends came to 11 bases. CDR3 size: 11 residues. Germline V gene sequence: CDR1 SNHLY, CDR2 FYNNEI. Written as DNA, the CDR3 is TGTGCCAGCGGGGGGGGACCTGGCTACACCTTC. This translates into CASGGGPGYTF.

The gene calls are TRBV19 and TRBJ1-1; 10 nucleotides align to TRBD1. The germline V gene encodes CDR1 LNHDA and CDR2 SQIVND (reference sequence). The V segment lost 5 bases and the J segment 8 bases; nucleotides outside the gene matches: 8. The CDR3 runs 14 residues. The DNA for the CDR3 is TGTGCCAGTAGTGCCGACAGGGGGCGAGTCGAAGCTTTCTTT. Its translation is CASSADRGRVEAFF.

The V gene is TRBV19, the J gene TRBJ2-2; a possible D gene is TRBD1 (6 bases). CDR3 size: 15 residues. CDR1 LNHDA and CDR2 SQIVND come from the germline V gene (reference sequence). The V gene lost 0 bases and the J gene lost 6 bases, with 11 bases spanning the gap. Written as DNA, the CDR3 is TGTGCCAGTAGTATAGAACAGGGAAGACCCGGGGAGCTGTTTTTT. Translating it yields CASSIEQGRPGELFF.

This clone was seen a single time. The gene calls are TRBV4-1 and TRBJ2-1; 7 bases agree with TRBD2. CDR3 length: 16 residues. The germline CDR1 and CDR2 sequences are MGHRA and YSYEKL. J was trimmed by 3 bases and V by 1 base; bases with no gene match: 6. The CDR3 sequence: CASSQVRGTYYNEQFF. The CDR3 region has the DNA TGCGCCAGCAGCCAAGTGCGGGGGACCTACTACAATGAGCAGTTCTTC.

This clone was seen a single time. The CDR3 loop reads CASSLVAGTGSYEQYF. The CDR3 DNA reads as TGCGCCAGCAGCCTTGTCGCCGGGACAGGTTCCTACGAGCAGTACTTC. The chain links TRBV5-1 to TRBJ2-7, with TRBD1 identical over 8 bases. CDR3 length: 16 amino acids. Trimming cost V 4 bases and J 1 base; bases outside gene matches: 10. CDR1 and CDR2 from the germline V gene are SGHRS and YFSETQ.

This sequence joins TRBV7-3 and TRBJ1-1; possibly TRBD1 for D (6 bases). The CDR3 is 14 amino acids. V was shortened by 1 base and J by 1 base, with 7 bases between the two germline ends. The germline V gene encodes CDR1 SGHTA and CDR2 FQGTGA. CDR3 sequence: CASSLMGANTEAFF. For the CDR3, the DNA is TGTGCCAGCAGCTTAATGGGGGCGAACACTGAAGCTTTCTTT.

The CDR3, as DNA: TGTGCCACCAGTGACCCCAGCGGGGGGGACAATGAGCAGTTCTTC. Amino acids: CATSDPSGGDNEQFF. The chain recombines TRBV24-1 with TRBJ2-1, with 10 positions matching TRBD2. The CDR3 loop spans 15 amino acids. CDR1 is KGHDR, CDR2 SFDVKD, per germline. V dropped 4 bases and J dropped 5; count of bases not matched to a gene: 4.

The chain couples TRBV15 to TRBJ2-1; the D gene is possibly TRBD1 (6 bases). This CDR3 spans 16 amino acids. Trimming shortened V by 3 bases and J by 8 bases, and 20 bases separated the two germline ends. CDR1 is LNHNV and CDR2 is YYDKDF in the germline V gene (reference sequence). This CDR3 is CATSSRRGSIGDEQFF. In DNA, the CDR3 is TGTGCCACCAGCAGTAGAAGGGGGAGCATAGGGGATGAGCAGTTCTTC.

The chain combines TRBV5-1 with TRBJ2-1, with D maybe TRBD2 (6 bases). The CDR3 consists of 15 residues. V dropped 3 bases and J dropped 8 bases, with 18 bases sitting between them. The germline V gene encodes CDR1 SGHRS and CDR2 YFSETQ. CDR3 sequence reads: CASSSSGQGGDEQFF. In DNA, the CDR3 is TGCGCCAGCAGCTCGTCCGGGCAGGGAGGCGATGAGCAGTTCTTC.

V and J are TRBV3-1 (or the pseudogene TRBV3-2) and TRBJ2-2; D gene ambiguous. V lost 5 bases to trimming and J lost 1 base, with 5 bases between them. Germline V lookup: CDR1 LGHDT, CDR2 YNNKEL (reference sequence). There are 13 residues in the CDR3. The CDR3 protein is CASSAMNTGELFF. CDR3 nucleotides: TGTGCCAGCAGCGCGATGAACACCGGGGAGCTGTTTTTT.

The chain carries TRBV7-3 and TRBJ2-3; D may be TRBD1 (7 bases). From germline, CDR1 is SGHTA and CDR2 FQGTGA. CDR3 length: 16 amino acids. The ends were cut back, 5 bases at V and 5 bases at J, with 20 bases in the middle. The CDR3 loop is CASSPRVGGGGDTQYF. In DNA, the CDR3 is TGTGCCAGCAGCCCCAGGGTAGGAGGGGGCGGAGATACGCAGTATTTT.

In its sample, this clone was seen once. J is TRBJ1-1 and V is TRBV5-5, with D perhaps TRBD1 (5 bases). In germline, CDR1 is SGHKS, CDR2 YYEKEE (reference sequence). The ends were cut back, 4 bases at V and 3 bases at J, with 7 bases in the middle. This CDR3 has 12 residues. CDR3 DNA sequence: TGTGCCAGCAGCCGGGGGGACACTGAAGCTTTCTTT. It codes for CASSRGDTEAFF.

This rearrangement joins TRBV5-4 to TRBJ1-6; no clear D gene. CDR1 is SGHNT, CDR2 YYREEE, per germline (reference sequence). This CDR3 has 14 residues. V was shortened by 1 base and J by 7 bases, with 9 bases between the two germline ends. CDR3 in DNA: TGTGCCAGCAGCTTGTATAGGAGGAATTCACCCCTCCACTTT. Translating gives CASSLYRRNSPLHF.

The chain is built from TRBV5-4 and TRBJ1-4; D gene ambiguous. Trimming shortened V by 4 bases and J by 8 bases, and 21 bases separated the two germline ends. Germline V gene lookup returns CDR1 SGHNT and CDR2 YYREEE (reference sequence). The CDR3 covers 16 residues. CDR3 in amino acids: CASSNRGRGMGEKLFF. The CDR3 DNA reads as TGTGCCAGCAGCAACAGAGGGCGCGGGATGGGAGAAAAACTGTTTTTT.

The chain carries TRBV20-1 and TRBJ1-2, with D possibly TRBD1 on 6 matching bases. This CDR3 is built from 11 residues. CDR1 is DFQATT, CDR2 SNEGSKA, per germline (reference sequence). V gave up 6 bases and J gave up 10 bases, with 15 bases separating them. The CDR3 loop reads CSARPRTVYTF. The CDR3 nucleotides are TGCAGTGCCCGCCCCAGGACAGTCTACACCTTC.

CDR3 in amino acids: CASSFDSDTEAFF. Written as DNA, the CDR3 is TGCGCCAGCAGCTTCGACAGCGACACTGAAGCTTTCTTT. The V and J genes are TRBV5-1 and TRBJ1-1, with a possible D match to TRBD1 (5 bases). The CDR3 loop spans 13 amino acids. CDR1 SGHRS and CDR2 YFSETQ come from the germline V gene. V dropped 2 bases and J dropped 3 bases, with 8 bases sitting between them.

V usage is TRBV5-1 and J usage is TRBJ2-7, with D possibly matching TRBD1 (6 bases). The CDR3 runs 13 residues. Germline lookup yields CDR1 SGHRS and CDR2 YFSETQ. Trimming stripped 5 bases from V and 4 bases from J, with 13 bases between. Here the CDR3 DNA reads TGCGCCAGCAGTGAACAGGGTCCATACGAGCAGTACTTC. This codes for CASSEQGPYEQYF.

This clone was seen a single time. The chain recombines TRBV10-1 with TRBJ1-1; 9 positions match TRBD1. The germline gives CDR1 WNHNN, CDR2 SYGVQD (reference sequence). CDR3 length equals 15 residues. V gave up 7 bases and J gave up 4 bases; unmatched junction bases: 10. CDR3 nucleotide sequence: TGCGCCAGCACCGACGGGGACAGGGCGAGCACTGAAGCTTTCTTT. It encodes CASTDGDRASTEAFF.

The chain employs TRBV2 and TRBJ2-3, with 7 bases aligning to TRBD2. The V and J ends lost 8 bases and 1 base, in that order; junction bases with no gene match: 9. The CDR3 sequence is 15 residues long. Looked up from germline, CDR1 is SNHLY and CDR2 is FYNNEI. CDR3 nucleotides: TGTGCCAGCCGTTACCGGGACTATCGCACAGATACGCAGTATTTT. This codes for CASRYRDYRTDTQYF.

The chain links TRBV24-1 to TRBJ2-1, with D tentatively TRBD2 (8 bases). The CDR3 runs 15 residues. V was shortened by 5 bases and J by 3 bases, with 13 bases between the two germline ends. Germline V gene data show CDR1 as KGHDR and CDR2 as SFDVKD. CDR3 bases: TGTGCCACCAGTGTAGCGGGACAGAACTACAATGAGCAGTTCTTC. Translation: CATSVAGQNYNEQFF.

The rearrangement joins TRBV28 to TRBJ1-5, with TRBD1 matching over 9 bases. CDR1 is MDHEN, CDR2 SYDVKM, per germline. This CDR3 has 15 amino acids. The V and J ends lost 2 bases and 5 bases, in that order; junction bases with no gene match: 4. The CDR3 protein is CASSLIGTGYQPQHF. The CDR3, as DNA: TGTGCCAGCAGTTTAATCGGGACAGGGTATCAGCCCCAGCATTTT.

This clone showed up just a few times. V usage is TRBV9 and J usage is TRBJ2-2, with D possibly being TRBD1 (5 bases). Trimming took 7 bases from V and 0 from J, leaving 10 bases between them. Germline V CDR1 and CDR2: SGDLS, YYNGEE. This CDR3 has 14 residues. CDR3 nucleotides: TGTGCCAGCGGGCAGGGTCCGAACACCGGGGAGCTGTTTTTT. This sequence encodes CASGQGPNTGELFF. Looking up the rest from reference TRBV9 and TRBJ2-2 gives the full variable domain: DSGVTQTPKHLITATGQRVTLRCSPRSGDLSVYWYQQSLDQGLQFLIQYYNGEERAKGNILERFSAQQFPDLHSELNLSSLELGDSALYFCASGQGPNTGELFFGEGSRLTVL.

This rearrangement joins TRBV7-3 to TRBJ2-3; the match to TRBD2 covers 9 bases. The length of the CDR3 is 15 residues. The trim removed 10 bases at V and 2 bases at J, leaving 10 bases unmatched. Germline CDR1 reads SGHTA; CDR2 reads FQGTGA. CDR3 sequence (DNA): TGTGCCACCACGGTGGGCGGGGGGGCCACAGATACGCAGTATTTT. It encodes CATTVGGGATDTQYF.